The TCR beta chain described here comes from a study of HIV-infected patients and healthy controls. General study findings and limits: Eight alpha and eight beta V genes differed significantly in mean usage between HIV-infected patients and controls.

The CDR3 length is 11 residues. Germline CDR1 and CDR2: SQVTM and ANQGSEA. Trimming took off 7 bases at V and 3 bases at J, with 9 bases between the two ends. cDNA was made from roughly 500 ng RNA using alpha and beta constant primers. Separate chain-specific third strand synthesis with multiplexing indices produced the alpha and beta libraries. Each cDNA molecule was barcoded, and a single primer pair amplified each chain. A single record per CDR3 protein comes from TCRdb applying MiXCR to the 5' RACE reads. The profile shows over 15,000 distinct CDR3 sequences, 10% of them singletons. This clonotype has a handful of counts. As yet, its antigen is unknown. No cell fractionation was done, so the repertoire covers all unsorted peripheral blood T cells.

This sequence was found in an adult in good health. The rearrangement uses TRBV29-1 and TRBJ1-1; D not certain. Material: blood. The CDR3 sequence is CSALRDTEAFF. CDR3 nucleotide sequence: TGCAGCGCTCTTCGGGACACTGAAGCTTTCTTT.